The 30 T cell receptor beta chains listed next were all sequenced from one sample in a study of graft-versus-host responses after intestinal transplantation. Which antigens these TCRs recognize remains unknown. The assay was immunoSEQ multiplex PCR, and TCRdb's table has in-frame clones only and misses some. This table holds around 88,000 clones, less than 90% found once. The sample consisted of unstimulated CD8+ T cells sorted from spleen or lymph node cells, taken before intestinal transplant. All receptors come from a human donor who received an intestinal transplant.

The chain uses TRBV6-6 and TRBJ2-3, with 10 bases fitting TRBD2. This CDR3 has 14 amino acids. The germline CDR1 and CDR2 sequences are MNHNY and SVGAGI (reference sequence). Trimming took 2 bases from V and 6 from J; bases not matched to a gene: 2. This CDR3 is CASSYLLAGDTQYF. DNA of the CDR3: TGTGCCAGCAGTTACCTACTAGCGGGGGATACGCAGTATTTT.

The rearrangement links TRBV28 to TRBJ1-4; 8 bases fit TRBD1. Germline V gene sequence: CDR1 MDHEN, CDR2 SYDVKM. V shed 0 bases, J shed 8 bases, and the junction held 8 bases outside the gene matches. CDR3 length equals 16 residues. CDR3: CASSLWRRQGQEKLFF. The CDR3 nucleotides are TGTGCCAGCAGTTTATGGAGGAGACAGGGGCAAGAAAAACTGTTTTTT.

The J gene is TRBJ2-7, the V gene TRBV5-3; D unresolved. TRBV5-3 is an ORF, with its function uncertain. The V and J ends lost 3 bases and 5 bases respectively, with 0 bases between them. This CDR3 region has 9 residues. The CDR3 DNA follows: TGTGCCAGAAGCTACGAGCAGTACTTC. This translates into CARSYEQYF.

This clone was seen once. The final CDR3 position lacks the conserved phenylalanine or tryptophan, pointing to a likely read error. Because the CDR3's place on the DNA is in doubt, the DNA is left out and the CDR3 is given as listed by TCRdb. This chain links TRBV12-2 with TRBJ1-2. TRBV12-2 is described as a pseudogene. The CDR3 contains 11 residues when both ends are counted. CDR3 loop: CASRLAVCRLY.

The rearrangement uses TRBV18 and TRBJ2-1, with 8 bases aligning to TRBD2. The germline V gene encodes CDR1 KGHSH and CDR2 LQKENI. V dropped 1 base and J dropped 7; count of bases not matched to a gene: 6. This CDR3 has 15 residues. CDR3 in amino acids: CASSPLGRAGNEQFF. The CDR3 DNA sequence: TGTGCCAGCTCACCACTCGGGAGGGCCGGGAATGAGCAGTTCTTC.

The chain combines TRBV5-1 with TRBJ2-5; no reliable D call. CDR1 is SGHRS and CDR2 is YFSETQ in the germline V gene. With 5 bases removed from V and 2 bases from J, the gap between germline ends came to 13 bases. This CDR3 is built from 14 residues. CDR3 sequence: CASRRQPQQETQYF. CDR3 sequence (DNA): TGCGCCAGCAGGCGGCAGCCGCAACAAGAGACCCAGTACTTC.

In nucleotides, the CDR3 is TGTGCCAGCAGTTGGACTAGTAGTAGGGGCGGGGAGCTGTTTTTT. Translating it yields CASSWTSSRGGELFF. The chain employs TRBV6-5 and TRBJ2-2, with TRBD2 identical over 7 bases. Germline lookup yields CDR1 MNHEY and CDR2 SVGAGI. The CDR3 runs 15 residues. V was clipped by 4 bases and J by 7 bases; unmatched bases: 9.

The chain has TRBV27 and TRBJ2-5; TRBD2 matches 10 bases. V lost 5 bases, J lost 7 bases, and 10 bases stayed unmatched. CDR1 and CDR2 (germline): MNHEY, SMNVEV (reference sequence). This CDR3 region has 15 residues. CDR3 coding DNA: TGTGCCAGCAGTCCCCGATCTAGCGGGGGTGGGACCCAGTACTTC. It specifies CASSPRSSGGGTQYF.

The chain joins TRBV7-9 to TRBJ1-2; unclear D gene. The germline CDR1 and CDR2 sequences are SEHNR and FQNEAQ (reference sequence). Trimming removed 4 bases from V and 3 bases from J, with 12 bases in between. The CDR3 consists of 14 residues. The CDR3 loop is CASSWGIEDYGYTF. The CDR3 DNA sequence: TGTGCCAGCAGCTGGGGTATTGAAGACTATGGCTACACCTTC.

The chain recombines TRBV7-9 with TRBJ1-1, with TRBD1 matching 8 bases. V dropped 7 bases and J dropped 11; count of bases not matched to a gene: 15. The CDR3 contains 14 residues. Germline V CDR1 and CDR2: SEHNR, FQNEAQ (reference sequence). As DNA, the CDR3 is TGTGCCAGCATGCGGGACAGGTATTTTATGAGGGCTTTCTTT. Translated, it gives CASMRDRYFMRAFF.

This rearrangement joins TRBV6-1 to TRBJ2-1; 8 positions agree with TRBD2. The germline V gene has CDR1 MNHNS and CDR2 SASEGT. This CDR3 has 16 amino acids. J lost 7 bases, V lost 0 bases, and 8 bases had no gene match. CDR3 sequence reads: CASSEALAGGSNEQFF. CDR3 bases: TGTGCCAGCAGTGAAGCGCTGGCGGGGGGCTCAAATGAGCAGTTCTTC.

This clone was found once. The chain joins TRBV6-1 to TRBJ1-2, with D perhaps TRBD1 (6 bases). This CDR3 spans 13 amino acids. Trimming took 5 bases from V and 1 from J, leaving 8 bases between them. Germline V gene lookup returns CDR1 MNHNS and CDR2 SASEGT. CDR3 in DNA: TGTGCCAGCAGTAAGGACAGTAACTATGGCTACACCTTC. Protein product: CASSKDSNYGYTF.

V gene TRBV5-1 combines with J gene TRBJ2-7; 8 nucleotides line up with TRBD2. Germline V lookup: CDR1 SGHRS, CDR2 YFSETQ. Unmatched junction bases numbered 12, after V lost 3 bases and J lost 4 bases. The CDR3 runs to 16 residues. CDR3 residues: CASSSPGGALQYEQYF. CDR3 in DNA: TGCGCCAGCAGCTCCCCGGGGGGGGCACTTCAATACGAGCAGTACTTC.

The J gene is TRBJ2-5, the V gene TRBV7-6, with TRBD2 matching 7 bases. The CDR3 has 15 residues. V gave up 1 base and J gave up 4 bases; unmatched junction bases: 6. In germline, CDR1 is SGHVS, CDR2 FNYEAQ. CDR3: CASSLETTGGETQYF. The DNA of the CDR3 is TGTGCCAGCAGCTTAGAGACGACGGGGGGAGAGACCCAGTACTTC. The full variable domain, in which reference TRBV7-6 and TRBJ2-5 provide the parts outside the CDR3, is GAGVSQSPRYKVTKRGQDVALRCDPISGHVSLYWYRQALGQGPEFLTYFNYEAQQDKSGLPNDRFSAERPEGSISTLTIQRTEQRDSAMYRCASSLETTGGETQYFGPGTRLLVL.

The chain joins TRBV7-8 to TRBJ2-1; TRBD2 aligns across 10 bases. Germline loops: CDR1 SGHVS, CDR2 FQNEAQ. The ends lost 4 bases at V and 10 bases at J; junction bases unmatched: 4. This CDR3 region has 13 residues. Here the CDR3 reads CASSSGTSEEQFF. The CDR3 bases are TGTGCCAGCAGCTCAGGGACTAGCGAGGAGCAGTTCTTC.

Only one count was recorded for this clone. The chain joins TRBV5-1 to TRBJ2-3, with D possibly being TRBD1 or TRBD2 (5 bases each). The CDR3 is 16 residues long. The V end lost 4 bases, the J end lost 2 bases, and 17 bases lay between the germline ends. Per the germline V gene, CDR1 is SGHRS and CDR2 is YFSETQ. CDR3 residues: CASSPGTFSNTDTQYF. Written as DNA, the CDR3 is TGCGCCAGCAGCCCTGGGACCTTCAGCAACACAGATACGCAGTATTTT. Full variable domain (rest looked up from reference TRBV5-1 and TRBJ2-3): KAGVTQTPRYLIKTRGQQVTLSCSPISGHRSVSWYQQTPGQGLQFLFEYFSETQRNKGNFPGRFSGRQFSNSRSEMNVSTLELGDSALYLCASSPGTFSNTDTQYFGPGTRLTVL.

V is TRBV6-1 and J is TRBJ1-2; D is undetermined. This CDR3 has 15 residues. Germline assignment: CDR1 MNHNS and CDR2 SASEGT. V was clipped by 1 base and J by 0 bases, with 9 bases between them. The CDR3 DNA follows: TGTGCCAGCAGTGAAGGAGGCCTAGCTAACTATGGCTACACCTTC. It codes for CASSEGGLANYGYTF.

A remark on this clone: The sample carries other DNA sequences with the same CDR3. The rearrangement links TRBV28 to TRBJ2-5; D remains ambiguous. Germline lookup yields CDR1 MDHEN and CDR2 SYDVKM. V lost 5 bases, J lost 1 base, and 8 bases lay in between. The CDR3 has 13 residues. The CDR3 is CASSPGSQETQYF. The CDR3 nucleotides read TGTGCCAGCAGTCCCGGATCCCAAGAGACCCAGTACTTC.

DNA for the CDR3: TGTGCCAGCAGTTTCCGGGTCTCTTTAAATCAGCCCCAGCATTTT. Encoded protein: CASSFRVSLNQPQHF. The chain uses TRBV28 and TRBJ1-5; unclear D gene. Trimming removed 3 bases from V and 4 bases from J, with 13 bases in between. Germline assignment: CDR1 MDHEN and CDR2 SYDVKM. The length of the CDR3 is 15 residues.

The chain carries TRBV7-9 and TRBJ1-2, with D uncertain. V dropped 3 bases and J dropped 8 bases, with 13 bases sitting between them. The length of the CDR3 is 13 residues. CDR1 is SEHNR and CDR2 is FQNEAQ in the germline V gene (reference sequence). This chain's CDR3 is CASSLAGAGGYTF. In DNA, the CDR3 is TGTGCCAGCAGCTTGGCGGGAGCGGGAGGCTACACCTTC.

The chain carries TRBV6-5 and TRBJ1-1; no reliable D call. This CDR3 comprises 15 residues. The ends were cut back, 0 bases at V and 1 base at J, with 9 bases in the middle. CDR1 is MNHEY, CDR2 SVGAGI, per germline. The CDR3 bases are TGTGCCAGCAGTTACTCTGGGCTTCGGAACACTGAAGCTTTCTTT. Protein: CASSYSGLRNTEAFF.

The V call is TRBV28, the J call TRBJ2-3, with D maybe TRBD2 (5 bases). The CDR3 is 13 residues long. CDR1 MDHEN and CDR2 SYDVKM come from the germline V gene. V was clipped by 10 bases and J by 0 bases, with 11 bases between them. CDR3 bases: TGTGCCATCCCGGGAACTAGCACAGATACGCAGTATTTT. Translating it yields CAIPGTSTDTQYF.

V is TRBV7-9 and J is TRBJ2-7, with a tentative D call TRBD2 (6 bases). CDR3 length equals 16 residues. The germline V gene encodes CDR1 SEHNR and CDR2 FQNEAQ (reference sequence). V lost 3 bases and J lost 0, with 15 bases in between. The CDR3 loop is CASSFRPGEPSYEQYF. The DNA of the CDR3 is TGTGCCAGCAGCTTTAGGCCGGGGGAACCCTCCTACGAGCAGTACTTC.

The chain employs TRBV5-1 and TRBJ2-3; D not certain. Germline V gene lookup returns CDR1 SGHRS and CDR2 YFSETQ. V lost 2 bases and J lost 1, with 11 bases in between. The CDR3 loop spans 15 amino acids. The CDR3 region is CASSLLRVGTDTQYF. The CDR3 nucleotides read TGCGCCAGCAGCTTATTACGGGTCGGCACAGATACGCAGTATTTT.

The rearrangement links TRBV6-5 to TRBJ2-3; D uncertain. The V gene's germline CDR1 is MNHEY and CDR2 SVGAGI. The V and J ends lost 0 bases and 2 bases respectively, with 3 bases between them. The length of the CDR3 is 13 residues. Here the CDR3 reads CASSYSDTDTQYF. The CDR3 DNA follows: TGTGCCAGCAGTTACTCGGACACAGATACGCAGTATTTT.

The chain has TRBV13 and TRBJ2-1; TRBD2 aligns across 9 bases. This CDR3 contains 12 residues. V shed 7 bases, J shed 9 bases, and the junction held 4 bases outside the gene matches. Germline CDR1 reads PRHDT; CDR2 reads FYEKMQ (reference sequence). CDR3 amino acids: CASNLAGTEQFF. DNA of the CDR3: TGTGCCAGCAATCTAGCGGGAACTGAGCAGTTCTTC.

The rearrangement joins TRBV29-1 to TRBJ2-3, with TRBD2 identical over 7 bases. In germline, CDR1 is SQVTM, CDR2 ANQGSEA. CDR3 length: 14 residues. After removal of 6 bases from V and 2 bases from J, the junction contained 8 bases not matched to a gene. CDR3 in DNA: TGCAGCGTCACAAGCGGGATCTACACAGATACGCAGTATTTT. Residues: CSVTSGIYTDTQYF.

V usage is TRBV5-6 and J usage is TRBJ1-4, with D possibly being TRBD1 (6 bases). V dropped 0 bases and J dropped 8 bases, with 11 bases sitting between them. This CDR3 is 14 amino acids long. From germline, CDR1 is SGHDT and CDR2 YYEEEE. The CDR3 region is CASSLVGGKEKLFF. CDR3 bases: TGTGCCAGCAGCTTGGTAGGGGGGAAAGAAAAACTGTTTTTT.

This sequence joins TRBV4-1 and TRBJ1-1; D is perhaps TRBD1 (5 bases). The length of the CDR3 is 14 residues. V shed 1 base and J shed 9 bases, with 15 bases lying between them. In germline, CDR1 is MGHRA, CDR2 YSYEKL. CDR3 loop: CASSQVRRGGQAFF. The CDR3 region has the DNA TGCGCCAGCAGCCAAGTACGGAGGGGAGGCCAAGCTTTCTTT.

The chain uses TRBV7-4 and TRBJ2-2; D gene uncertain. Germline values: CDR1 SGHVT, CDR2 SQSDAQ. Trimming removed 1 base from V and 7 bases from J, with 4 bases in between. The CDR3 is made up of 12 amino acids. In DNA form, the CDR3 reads TGTGCCAGCAGCTTAGTGGACGGGGAGCTGTTTTTT. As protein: CASSLVDGELFF.